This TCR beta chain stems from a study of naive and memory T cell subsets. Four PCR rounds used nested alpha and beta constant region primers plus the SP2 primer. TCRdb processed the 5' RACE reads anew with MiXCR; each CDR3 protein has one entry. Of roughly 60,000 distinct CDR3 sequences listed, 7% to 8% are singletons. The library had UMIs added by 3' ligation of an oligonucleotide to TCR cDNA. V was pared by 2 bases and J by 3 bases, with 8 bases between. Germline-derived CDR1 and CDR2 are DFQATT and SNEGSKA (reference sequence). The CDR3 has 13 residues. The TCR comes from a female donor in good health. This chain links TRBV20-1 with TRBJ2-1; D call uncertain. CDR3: CSARTADYNEQFF. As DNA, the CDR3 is TGCAGTGCTAGAACGGCAGACTACAATGAGCAGTTCTTC.